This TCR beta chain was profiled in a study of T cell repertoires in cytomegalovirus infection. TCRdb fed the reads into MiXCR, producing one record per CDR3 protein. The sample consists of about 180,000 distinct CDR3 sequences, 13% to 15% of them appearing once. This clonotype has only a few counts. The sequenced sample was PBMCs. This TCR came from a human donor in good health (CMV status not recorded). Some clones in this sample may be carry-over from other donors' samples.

The CDR3 region is CASSLAGQFSNQPQHF. The DNA of the CDR3 is TGTGCCAGCAGTTTAGCGGGACAGTTTAGCAATCAGCCCCAGCATTTT. The V gene is TRBV12-3 or TRBV12-4, the J gene TRBJ1-5; TRBD1 aligns across 7 bases. The CDR3 covers 16 residues. V gave up 0 bases and J gave up 0 bases; unmatched junction bases: 2.